The 3 T cell receptor beta chains given below trace back to one sample, sequenced in a study of shared clonotypes between healthy human individuals. Using immunoSEQ multiplex PCR, the repertoire was profiled, and TCRdb retains in-frame clones only, with some absent. The sample contains some 550,000 clones, 95% to 98% of which appear only once. Sample: naive CD4+ T cells sorted from blood. The subset denotes: CD45RA+ positively selected. The source is a woman in her twenties or thirties in good health.

The genes are TRBV2 and TRBJ2-7; 9 nucleotides agree with TRBD2. Germline loops: CDR1 SNHLY, CDR2 FYNNEI. The CDR3 has 14 residues. Germline trimming cut 7 bases from V and 4 bases from J; bases unmatched to any gene: 8. CDR3 amino acids: CASNSISGRYEQYF. In DNA form, the CDR3 reads TGTGCCAGCAATTCCATCAGCGGGAGGTACGAGCAGTACTTC.

This rearrangement joins TRBV21-1 to TRBJ1-5. TRBV21-1 is classified as a pseudogene. This CDR3 region has 14 residues. The CDR3 here is CATKAVEGREPQHF. Written as DNA, the CDR3 is TGTGCCACCAAGGCCGTGGAGGGACGGGAGCCCCAGCATTTT.

J is TRBJ2-7 and V is TRBV28; weak D call: TRBD1 (5 bases). CDR3 length equals 15 residues. Germline CDR1 is MDHEN and CDR2 is SYDVKM. Deletions cut 7 bases from V and 2 bases from J, with 18 bases between. CDR3 loop: CASTPWSAGTYEQYF. CDR3 DNA: TGTGCCAGCACTCCCTGGTCGGCAGGGACCTACGAGCAGTACTTC.